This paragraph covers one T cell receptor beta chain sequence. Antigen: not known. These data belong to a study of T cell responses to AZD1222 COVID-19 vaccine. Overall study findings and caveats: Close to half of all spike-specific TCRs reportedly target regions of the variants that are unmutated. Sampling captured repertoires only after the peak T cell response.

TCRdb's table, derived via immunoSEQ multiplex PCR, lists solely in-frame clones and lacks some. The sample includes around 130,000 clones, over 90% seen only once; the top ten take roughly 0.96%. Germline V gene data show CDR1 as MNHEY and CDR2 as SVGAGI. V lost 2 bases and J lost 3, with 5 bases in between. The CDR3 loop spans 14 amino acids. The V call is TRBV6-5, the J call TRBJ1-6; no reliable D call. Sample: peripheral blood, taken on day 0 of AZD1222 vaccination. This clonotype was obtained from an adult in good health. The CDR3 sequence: CASSYRGYNSPLHF. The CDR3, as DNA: TGTGCCAGCAGTTACCGGGGCTATAATTCACCCCTCCACTTT.